Below are 31 T cell receptor beta chains sequenced from a single sample in a study of Ad26.COV2.S vaccination and SARS-CoV-2 variants. Profiling relied on immunoSEQ multiplex PCR, and the TCRdb table lists in-frame clones only, not all of them. This sample carries some 250,000 clones, roughly 90% of them seen once, and the ten largest clones take roughly 10%. Treatment denoted: 15 to 20 received Ad26.COV2.S at low or high dose, single or two shots; about 5 received placebo; per-sample allocation not given. Sampling took place 63 days after the first vaccine or placebo injection. The sequenced sample was peripheral blood, obtained in a trial of Ad26.COV2.S vaccine versus placebo. The receptors were sampled from a person aged 18-65 years who received the Ad26.COV2.S COVID-19 vaccine or a placebo.

J is TRBJ2-7 and V is TRBV6-6, with 7 bases that match TRBD2. V dropped 2 bases and J dropped 0; count of bases not matched to a gene: 1. Per the germline V gene, CDR1 is MNHNY and CDR2 is SVGAGI (reference sequence). The length of the CDR3 is 14 residues. CDR3 nucleotides: TGTGCCAGCAGTTACGGGGGGGGCTCCTACGAGCAGTACTTC. It specifies CASSYGGGSYEQYF.

In DNA, the CDR3 is TGCGCCAGCAGCCAAGAAGCCCCTCCGGGACTAGCGGCCACAGATACGCAGTATTTT. Translation: CASSQEAPPGLAATDTQYF. The V call is TRBV4-1, the J call TRBJ2-3; TRBD2 agrees at 11 bases. This CDR3 spans 19 amino acids. J was trimmed by 2 bases and V by 0 bases; bases with no gene match: 10. Per germline, CDR1 MGHRA and CDR2 YSYEKL.

The rearrangement links TRBV30 to TRBJ1-1; TRBD1 might be the D (5 bases). V was trimmed by 5 bases and J by 5 bases, leaving 12 bases between them. Germline V CDR1 and CDR2: GTSNPN, SVGIG (reference sequence). The CDR3 is made up of 12 amino acids. The CDR3 loop reads CAWGQAATEAFF. Written as DNA, the CDR3 is TGTGCCTGGGGACAAGCCGCGACTGAAGCTTTCTTT.

This rearrangement joins TRBV11-3 to TRBJ2-3, with 9 bases that match TRBD1. Losses at the gene ends were 5 bases for V and 0 bases for J; bases not matched to a gene: 12. Germline values: CDR1 SGHNT, CDR2 YENEEA. This CDR3 spans 18 amino acids. The CDR3 region is CASSTRTGALASTDTQYF. In nucleotides, the CDR3 is TGTGCCAGCAGCACTCGGACAGGGGCCCTCGCTAGCACAGATACGCAGTATTTT.

The chain recombines TRBV19 with TRBJ1-5, with D hard to call. The CDR3 contains 16 residues. Trimming took 5 bases from V and 2 from J, leaving 16 bases between them. Germline-derived CDR1 and CDR2 are LNHDA and SQIVND (reference sequence). This CDR3 is CASSPQAVLGNQPQHF. CDR3 DNA: TGTGCCAGTAGTCCTCAAGCGGTTTTGGGCAATCAGCCCCAGCATTTT.

Details on this clone: In the same sample, other DNA sequences code for this CDR3. This rearrangement joins TRBV28 to TRBJ2-7; 7 nucleotides align to TRBD1. The V and J ends lost 5 bases and 2 bases, in that order; junction bases with no gene match: 6. The CDR3 is 14 residues long. The germline V gene has CDR1 MDHEN and CDR2 SYDVKM. The DNA of the CDR3 is TGTGCCAGCAGTCCTCCGGGACAGACCTACGAGCAGTACTTC. It codes for CASSPPGQTYEQYF.

The chain links TRBV20-1 to TRBJ2-1; no definite D call. Deletions cut 6 bases from V and 6 bases from J, with 9 bases between. Germline loops: CDR1 DFQATT, CDR2 SNEGSKA (reference sequence). The CDR3 has 11 residues. The CDR3 region has the DNA TGCAGTGCGGGCAAAACCAATGAGCAGTTCTTC. This gives the protein CSAGKTNEQFF.

This chain joins TRBV2 and TRBJ2-4; no reliable D call. The CDR3 has 15 amino acids. Trimming removed 7 bases from V and 1 base from J, with 14 bases in between. From germline, CDR1 is SNHLY and CDR2 FYNNEI. DNA of the CDR3: TGTGCCAGCAATAACGACCCACTCGCCAAAAACATTCAGTACTTC. This translates into CASNNDPLAKNIQYF.

The chain recombines TRBV21-1 with TRBJ2-7; no DNA check was done on the table's D call, TRBD2. TRBV21-1 is assigned pseudogene status. The CDR3 length is 17 residues. The CDR3 bases are TGTGCCAGCAGCTCACCGGAGGCCAGGCCCTACACCTACGAGCAGTACTTC. The encoded protein is CASSSPEARPYTYEQYF.

V usage is TRBV19 and J usage is TRBJ2-3; a weak D match, TRBD2 (5 bases). V lost 4 bases and J 2 bases, leaving 13 bases between the germline ends. Germline V lookup: CDR1 LNHDA, CDR2 SQIVND (reference sequence). The CDR3 runs 15 residues. CDR3 loop: CASSTDRGYTDTQYF. DNA of the CDR3: TGTGCCAGTAGTACAGACCGGGGATACACAGATACGCAGTATTTT.

The chain has TRBV9 and TRBJ1-3, with D maybe TRBD1 (6 bases). V lost 3 bases and J 0 bases, leaving 13 bases between the germline ends. Germline V CDR1 and CDR2: SGDLS, YYNGEE. The CDR3 loop spans 16 amino acids. The chain's CDR3 is CASSETGSSSGNTIYF. As DNA, the CDR3 is TGTGCCAGCAGCGAGACAGGTTCGAGCTCTGGAAACACCATATATTTT.

The chain combines TRBV24-1 with TRBJ2-5, with D tentatively TRBD1 or TRBD2 (5 bases each). Germline CDR1 reads KGHDR; CDR2 reads SFDVKD. Trimming pared 9 bases from V and 0 bases from J, leaving 10 bases between. CDR3 length equals 13 residues. In nucleotides, the CDR3 is TGTGCCACCCGAGGGGTCTACCAAGAGACCCAGTACTTC. Translation gives CATRGVYQETQYF.

Only one count was recorded for this clone. The chain employs TRBV6-5 and TRBJ2-3, with D possibly TRBD1 on 7 matching bases. Germline CDR1 reads MNHEY; CDR2 reads SVGAGI. This CDR3 has 11 residues. In DNA, the CDR3 is TGTGCTATCAGGGGGGAGACCAAAGAGTATTTT. Translated, it gives CAIRGETKEYF.

The count of this clone is one. CDR3 bases: TGTGCCAGCAGCTTGACAGGGGAAACTCTAGCGGGAGGCCTTAAGGAGACCCAGTACTTC. Translated: CASSLTGETLAGGLKETQYF. The genes are TRBV5-4 and TRBJ2-5; TRBD2 matches at 11 bases. This CDR3 is 20 amino acids long. After removal of 1 base from V and 5 bases from J, the junction contained 19 bases not matched to a gene. Germline V CDR1 and CDR2: SGHNT, YYREEE (reference sequence).

The chain has TRBV18 and TRBJ2-7, with TRBD1 matching 8 bases. The length of the CDR3 is 15 residues. After removal of 6 bases from V and 5 bases from J, the junction contained 12 bases not matched to a gene. Germline CDR1 and CDR2: KGHSH and LQKENI. The DNA of the CDR3 is TGTGCCAGCTCCCCTACCAGGGGCAGGGGGCACGAGCAGTACTTC. Protein product: CASSPTRGRGHEQYF.

This chain uses TRBV6-5 with TRBJ2-5; D is unresolved. Per the germline V gene, CDR1 is MNHEY and CDR2 is SVGAGI. Trimming cost V 7 bases and J 5 bases, with 20 bases left between them. The CDR3 covers 15 residues. For the CDR3, the DNA is TGTGCCAGCATCAAAGGATGGCAGGTCGGGGAGACCCAGTACTTC. Its protein product is CASIKGWQVGETQYF.

The chain has TRBV7-2 and TRBJ2-2; 9 bases match TRBD2. Germline values: CDR1 SGHTA, CDR2 FQGNSA. The CDR3 loop spans 16 amino acids. Trimming removed 6 bases from V and 4 bases from J; junction bases left unmatched: 9. The DNA for the CDR3 is TGTGCCAGCAGTCGGGCTCTGGGACTAGCCACCGGGGAGCTGTTTTTT. Protein: CASSRALGLATGELFF.

The chain combines TRBV9 with TRBJ2-2; D may be TRBD2 (5 bases). The CDR3 totals 12 residues. Trimming removed 2 bases at V and 7 bases at J, with 6 bases between. Germline-derived CDR1 and CDR2 are SGDLS and YYNGEE. This chain's CDR3 is CASSVSGGELFF. In DNA, the CDR3 is TGTGCCAGCAGCGTCAGCGGCGGGGAGCTGTTTTTT.

The V gene is TRBV30, the J gene TRBJ1-1, with D tentatively TRBD1 (5 bases). V was cut by 2 bases and J by 3 bases, with 13 bases left in between. The CDR3 length is 14 residues. Germline lookup yields CDR1 GTSNPN and CDR2 SVGIG (reference sequence). Here the CDR3 DNA reads TGTGCCTGGAGTCCCCGCCGGGGGGACACTGAAGCTTTCTTT. Translated: CAWSPRRGDTEAFF.

The gene calls are TRBV28 and TRBJ1-2, with D hard to call. Germline V lookup: CDR1 MDHEN, CDR2 SYDVKM. This CDR3 spans 13 amino acids. The V and J ends lost 5 bases and 1 base respectively, with 8 bases between them. CDR3 sequence reads: CASSLPVNYGYTF. CDR3 coding DNA: TGTGCCAGCAGTCTCCCCGTTAACTATGGCTACACCTTC.

This chain connects TRBV6-2 or TRBV6-3 to TRBJ2-2; the D is unclear. Germline V gives CDR1 MNHEY, CDR2 SVGEGT. The CDR3 has 15 residues. Trimming took off 5 bases at V and 0 bases at J, with 10 bases between the two ends. CDR3 nucleotides: TGTGCCAGCAGTCCACAGTGGGCGAACACCGGGGAGCTGTTTTTT. Protein product: CASSPQWANTGELFF.

Note on this clone: The same CDR3 also results from other DNA sequences found in this sample. The rearrangement links TRBV10-3 to TRBJ2-3, with TRBD1 as a possible D gene (5 bases). V was cut by 9 bases and J by 3 bases, with 7 bases left in between. Germline-derived CDR1 and CDR2 are ENHRY and SYGVKD. The CDR3 is 11 amino acids. In DNA, the CDR3 is TGTGCCATTAGGGGAACAGATACGCAGTATTTT. The encoded protein is CAIRGTDTQYF.

The chain carries TRBV21-1 and TRBJ1-2; the table's D gene call, TRBD1, was not cross checked with the DNA. TRBV21-1 is a pseudogene segment. The CDR3 is 16 residues long. CDR3 sequence (DNA): TGTGCCAGCAGCAAAAGTATAGGGGGTATTAACTATGGCTACACCTTC. Translating it yields CASSKSIGGINYGYTF.

V usage is TRBV6-2 or TRBV6-3 and J usage is TRBJ2-7; 14 bases agree with TRBD2. The CDR3 is 16 residues long. With V trimmed by 6 bases and J by 6 bases, 10 bases remained unmatched. Germline V gene lookup returns CDR1 MNHEY and CDR2 SVGEGT. The CDR3 protein is CASSSRRLAGGPEQYF. In nucleotides, the CDR3 is TGTGCCAGCAGCTCACGGAGACTAGCGGGAGGGCCCGAGCAGTACTTC.

The chain has TRBV5-1 and TRBJ2-5; TRBD1 is a possible D gene (5 bases). Trimming took off 0 bases at V and 5 bases at J, with 8 bases between the two ends. The CDR3 is 13 amino acids. Germline V gives CDR1 SGHRS, CDR2 YFSETQ. In nucleotides, the CDR3 is TGCGCCAGCAGCTTGGTAGGGGTGGAGACCCAGTACTTC. Its translation: CASSLVGVETQYF.

This chain uses TRBV5-1 with TRBJ2-7; the match to TRBD1 covers 7 bases. CDR1 SGHRS and CDR2 YFSETQ come from the germline V gene. The V gene end was trimmed by 4 bases and the J gene end by 3 bases; junction bases not matched to a gene: 10. The CDR3 is made up of 15 amino acids. The chain's CDR3 is CASSVGRGKVYEQYF. The CDR3 DNA reads as TGCGCCAGCAGCGTCGGCAGGGGGAAGGTCTACGAGCAGTACTTC.

The rearrangement uses TRBV28 and TRBJ2-5; TRBD1 is a possible D gene (5 bases). CDR3 length: 12 residues. Germline CDR1 reads MDHEN; CDR2 reads SYDVKM. V shed 6 bases and J shed 4 bases, with 9 bases lying between them. The DNA of the CDR3 is TGTGCCAGCAGAAGGGGAAGAGAGACCCAGTACTTC. Residues: CASRRGRETQYF.

The J gene is TRBJ2-3, the V gene TRBV5-1; D is unclear. This CDR3 comprises 14 residues. Germline V gives CDR1 SGHRS, CDR2 YFSETQ. V lost 3 bases and J lost 4, with 12 bases in between. DNA for the CDR3: TGCGCCAGCAGCTCAGACTCAGGCGCAGATACGCAGTATTTT. Its protein product is CASSSDSGADTQYF.

V and J are TRBV7-8 and TRBJ2-7; TRBD2 aligns across 14 bases. CDR1 and CDR2 from the germline V gene are SGHVS and FQNEAQ. The J segment lost 2 bases and the V segment lost 0 bases, leaving 0 bases of the junction unmatched. This CDR3 contains 16 residues. CDR3 residues: CASSLAGLAGAYEQYF. CDR3 bases: TGTGCCAGCAGCTTAGCGGGACTAGCGGGAGCCTACGAGCAGTACTTC.

The chain combines TRBV7-8 with TRBJ1-5, with a possible D match to TRBD1 (5 bases). The CDR3 extends over 15 amino acids. From germline, CDR1 is SGHVS and CDR2 FQNEAQ. Between the trimmed V and J ends, which lost 5 bases and 6 bases, there was a span of 17 bases. The CDR3 is CASSPGTALGQPQHF. CDR3 DNA: TGTGCCAGCAGCCCCGGGACCGCGCTAGGTCAGCCCCAGCATTTT.

The chain carries TRBV5-1 and TRBJ2-7; D is tentatively TRBD1 or TRBD2 (5 bases each). V lost 4 bases and J 0 bases, leaving 11 bases between the germline ends. Per germline, CDR1 SGHRS and CDR2 YFSETQ. CDR3 length: 14 residues. Here the CDR3 reads CASSPSGSSYEQYF. In DNA form, the CDR3 reads TGCGCCAGCAGCCCATCAGGGAGCTCCTACGAGCAGTACTTC. Together with reference TRBV5-1 and TRBJ2-7, the CDR3 gives the full variable domain: KAGVTQTPRYLIKTRGQQVTLSCSPISGHRSVSWYQQTPGQGLQFLFEYFSETQRNKGNFPGRFSGRQFSNSRSEMNVSTLELGDSALYLCASSPSGSSYEQYFGPGTRLTVT.